These T cell receptor beta chains were read from a single sample in a study of cytomegalovirus exposure and HLA in healthy donors. Here immunoSEQ multiplex PCR was the method, and the copy in TCRdb shows in-frame clones only, minus some. Among around 170,000 clones listed, about three quarters were seen once. Sequencing was done on a sample of PBMCs. These receptors came from a man younger than 35 in good health and CMV-seronegative. CDR3s include the opening cysteine and the closing phenylalanine or tryptophan. The D gene is left open where the match is weak. Size values are once, few and many counts, or a class for expanded clones, and some rows have none.

v_gene	abundance	j_gene	d_gene	CDR3aa	CDR3nt
TRBV11-3	once	TRBJ2-1	TRBD2	CASSLGGGSSYNEQFF	TGTGCCAGCAGCTTAGGCGGGGGGAGCTCCTACAATGAGCAGTTCTTC
TRBV6-5	.	TRBJ2-3	.	CASSYSGSTDTQYF	TGTGCCAGCAGTTATAGCGGTAGCACAGATACGCAGTATTTT
TRBV7-2	.	TRBJ1-5	.	CASSPGQLSNQPQHF	TGTGCCAGCAGCCCTGGACAGCTAAGCAATCAGCCCCAGCATTTT
TRBV19	few	TRBJ2-2	.	CASSRTDGTGELFF	TGTGCCAGTAGTAGGACAGACGGCACCGGGGAGCTGTTTTTT
TRBV18	.	TRBJ2-6	TRBD1	CASSRGQISSGANVLTF	TGTGCCAGCTCACGGGGACAGATTAGCTCTGGGGCCAACGTCCTGACTTTC
TRBV30	.	TRBJ1-2	TRBD1	CAWRWRGLGGYTF	TGTGCCTGGAGATGGAGGGGGCTGGGTGGCTACACCTTC
TRBV5-1	.	TRBJ2-3	.	CASSLVVGETDTQYF	TGCGCCAGCAGCTTGGTTGTGGGAGAAACAGATACGCAGTATTTT
TRBV19	.	TRBJ2-7	TRBD1	CASSQGTGPYEQYF	TGTGCCAGTAGTCAAGGGACAGGACCCTACGAGCAGTACTTC
TRBV4-2	.	TRBJ2-7	.	CASSPSGYEQYF	TGTGCCAGCAGCCCGTCGGGGTACGAGCAGTACTTC
TRBV2	.	TRBJ1-4	TRBD1	CASSVGTANEKLFF	TGTGCCAGCAGTGTCGGGACAGCAAATGAAAAACTGTTTTTT
TRBV14	.	TRBJ1-1	.	CASSQDEGGLMVVNTEAFF	TGTGCCAGCAGCCAAGATGAGGGGGGGTTAATGGTAGTGAACACTGAAGCTTTCTTT
TRBV6-1	.	TRBJ2-7	TRBD1	CASKGQSSYEQYF	TGTGCCAGTAAGGGACAGAGCTCCTACGAGCAGTACTTC
TRBV5-1	few	TRBJ2-5	TRBD1	CASSRGQVSRGETQYF	TGCGCCAGCAGCCGTGGACAGGTTAGCAGGGGAGAGACCCAGTACTTC
TRBV15	.	TRBJ2-1	TRBD2	CATSRIASGSSYNEQFF	TGTGCCACCAGCAGAATCGCTAGCGGAAGCTCCTACAATGAGCAGTTCTTC
TRBV5-4	.	TRBJ2-5	TRBD2	CASSFRREQETQYF	TGTGCCAGCAGCTTTCGGCGGGAGCAAGAGACCCAGTACTTC
TRBV27	.	TRBJ1-5	.	CASSLTPGNQPQHF	TGTGCCAGCAGTTTAACCCCAGGGAATCAGCCCCAGCATTTT
TRBV6-5	.	TRBJ2-7	.	CASSYSASRSYEQYF	TGTGCCAGCAGTTACTCGGCTAGCAGATCCTACGAGCAGTACTTC
TRBV4-2	.	TRBJ1-4	TRBD1	CASSPTGTALSTNEKLFF	TGTGCCAGCAGCCCAACCGGGACAGCCTTATCAACTAATGAAAAACTGTTTTTT
TRBV5-1	.	TRBJ1-4	.	CASSLLTGGEKLFF	TGCGCCAGCAGCCTACTGACAGGTGGTGAAAAACTGTTTTTT
TRBV27	.	TRBJ1-2	.	CASSLSPDYGYTF	TGTGCCAGCAGTTTAAGTCCAGACTATGGCTACACCTTC
TRBV6-1	.	TRBJ1-2	TRBD1	CASSEAQGFYGYTF	TGTGCCAGCAGTGAAGCACAGGGGTTCTATGGCTACACCTTC
TRBV6-5	.	TRBJ2-1	TRBD1	CASSYGDRVYNEQFF	TGTGCCAGCAGTTACGGGGACAGAGTCTACAATGAGCAGTTCTTC